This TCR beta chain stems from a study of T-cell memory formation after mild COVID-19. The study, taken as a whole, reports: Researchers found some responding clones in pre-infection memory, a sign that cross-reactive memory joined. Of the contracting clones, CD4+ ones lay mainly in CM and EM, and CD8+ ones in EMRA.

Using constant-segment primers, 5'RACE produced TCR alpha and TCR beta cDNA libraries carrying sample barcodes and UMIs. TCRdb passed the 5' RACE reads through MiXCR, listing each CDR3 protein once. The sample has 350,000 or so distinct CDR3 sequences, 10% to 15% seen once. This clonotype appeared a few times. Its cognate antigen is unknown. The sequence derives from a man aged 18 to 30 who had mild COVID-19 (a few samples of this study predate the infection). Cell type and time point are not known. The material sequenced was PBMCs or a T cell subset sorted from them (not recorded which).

DNA of the CDR3: TGTGCCATCAGTGCAAGAACCCGGGACAGGGGATTTAGTGACACTGAAGCTTTCTTT. Encoded protein: CAISARTRDRGFSDTEAFF. V and J are TRBV10-3 and TRBJ1-1, with 10 bases identical to TRBD1. J was trimmed by 3 bases and V by 4 bases; bases with no gene match: 17. The CDR3 has 19 amino acids. Germline V gene lookup returns CDR1 ENHRY and CDR2 SYGVKD.